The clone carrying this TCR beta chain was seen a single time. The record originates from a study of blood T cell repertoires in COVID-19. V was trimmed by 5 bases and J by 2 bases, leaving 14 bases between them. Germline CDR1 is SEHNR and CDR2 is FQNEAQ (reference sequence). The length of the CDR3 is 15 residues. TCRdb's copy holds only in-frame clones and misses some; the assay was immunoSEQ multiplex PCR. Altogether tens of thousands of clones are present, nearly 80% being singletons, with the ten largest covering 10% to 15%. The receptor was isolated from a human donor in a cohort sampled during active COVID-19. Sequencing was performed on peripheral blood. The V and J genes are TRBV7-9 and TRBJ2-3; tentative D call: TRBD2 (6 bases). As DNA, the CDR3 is TGTGCCAGCAGCGCGGGACGGTACGCCACAGATACGCAGTATTTT. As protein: CASSAGRYATDTQYF.